This entry features one TCR beta chain sequence. This entry belongs to a study of OX40 agonist ivuxolimab in advanced cancers. Study in general: An agonistic human IgG2 monoclonal antibody against OX40 (CD134) was given. Age averaged around 60 years (range roughly 23 to 90), and around 78% were male. Earlier anti-PD-1, anti-PD-L1 or anti-CTLA-4 therapy was permitted; roughly 42% had received some. Three patients, one with hepatocellular carcinoma and two with cutaneous melanoma, achieved partial responses.

Some clones are missing from TCRdb's copy, which holds only in-frame ones; the method was immunoSEQ multiplex PCR. In the table there are about 49,000 clones, roughly three quarters of which are singletons. The specimen comprised CD4+ or CD8+ T cells sorted from blood, sampled in a trial of the OX40 agonist ivuxolimab. This TCR was recovered from an adult with an advanced solid tumor such as melanoma, head and neck, liver or kidney cancer.

CDR3 sequence: CSGGYSGTADRANVLTF. The CDR3 region has the DNA TGCAGCGGGGGGTATAGCGGGACTGCCGATCGGGCCAACGTCCTGACTTTC. This chain joins TRBV29-1 and TRBJ2-6; 8 bases are a match to TRBD2. The CDR3 has 17 amino acids. After removal of 7 bases from V and 5 bases from J, the junction contained 16 bases not matched to a gene. Germline V lookup: CDR1 SQVTM, CDR2 ANQGSEA.